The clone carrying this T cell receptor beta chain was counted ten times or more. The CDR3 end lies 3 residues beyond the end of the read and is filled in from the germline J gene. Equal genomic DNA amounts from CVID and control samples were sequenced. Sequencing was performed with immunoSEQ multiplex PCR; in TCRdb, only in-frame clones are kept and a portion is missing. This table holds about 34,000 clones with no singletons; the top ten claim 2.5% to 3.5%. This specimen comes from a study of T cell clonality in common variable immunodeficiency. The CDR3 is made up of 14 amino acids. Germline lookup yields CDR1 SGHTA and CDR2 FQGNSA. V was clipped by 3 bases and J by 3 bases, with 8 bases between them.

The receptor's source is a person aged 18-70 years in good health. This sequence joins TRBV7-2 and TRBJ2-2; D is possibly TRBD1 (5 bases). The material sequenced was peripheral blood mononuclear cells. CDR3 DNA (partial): TGTGCCAGCAGCTTGGACAAGGACACCGGGGAG. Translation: CASSLDKDTGE. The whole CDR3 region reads CASSLDKDTGELFF.